Here is one T cell receptor (beta chain) with its context. The PCR employed 60 Vbeta primers together with 13 Jbeta primers. Sequenced by immunoSEQ multiplex PCR; TCRdb stores in-frame clones only, minus some. Among around 120,000 clones, 60% to 85% were seen once, and the ten largest hold about 3.4%. The sample is drawn from a study of cytomegalovirus exposure and HLA in healthy donors. Germline CDR1 and CDR2: SGDLS and YYNGEE. The length of the CDR3 is 15 residues. V was clipped by 5 bases and J by 3 bases, with 15 bases between them. The genes are TRBV9 and TRBJ1-3; D is unresolved. The sequence was collected from a man younger than 45 in good health and CMV-seronegative. Sequencing input: PBMCs. The CDR3, as DNA: TGTGCCAGCAGGGATGGCGGCCGCGGTGGAAACACCATATATTTT. Protein product: CASRDGGRGGNTIYF.